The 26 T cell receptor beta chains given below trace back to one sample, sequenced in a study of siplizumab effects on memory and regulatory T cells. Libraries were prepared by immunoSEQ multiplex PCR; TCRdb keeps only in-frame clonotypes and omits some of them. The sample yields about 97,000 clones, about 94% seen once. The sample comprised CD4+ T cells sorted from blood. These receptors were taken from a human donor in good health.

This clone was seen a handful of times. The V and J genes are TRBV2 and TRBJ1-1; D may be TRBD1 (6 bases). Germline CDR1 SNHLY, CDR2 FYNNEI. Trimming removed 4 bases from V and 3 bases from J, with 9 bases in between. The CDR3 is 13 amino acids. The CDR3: CASSVQGYTEAFF. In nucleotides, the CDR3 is TGTGCCAGCAGTGTCCAGGGGTACACTGAAGCTTTCTTT.

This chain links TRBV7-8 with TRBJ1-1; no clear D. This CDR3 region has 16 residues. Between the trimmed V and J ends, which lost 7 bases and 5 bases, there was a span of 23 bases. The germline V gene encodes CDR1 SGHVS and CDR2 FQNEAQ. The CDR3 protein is CASNPISNNGRTEAFF. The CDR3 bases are TGTGCCAGCAACCCTATCTCCAATAATGGAAGAACTGAAGCTTTCTTT.

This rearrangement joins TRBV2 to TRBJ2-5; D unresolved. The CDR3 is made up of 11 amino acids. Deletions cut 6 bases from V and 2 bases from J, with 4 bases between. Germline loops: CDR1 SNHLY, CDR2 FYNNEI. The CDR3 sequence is CASSQQETQYF. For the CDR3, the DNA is TGTGCCAGCAGCCAACAAGAGACCCAGTACTTC.

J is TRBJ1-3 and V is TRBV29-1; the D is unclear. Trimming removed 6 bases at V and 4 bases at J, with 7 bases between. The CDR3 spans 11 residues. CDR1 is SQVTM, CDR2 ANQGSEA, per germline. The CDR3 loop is CSVRVGNTIYF. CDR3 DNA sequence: TGCAGCGTAAGGGTAGGAAACACCATATATTTT.

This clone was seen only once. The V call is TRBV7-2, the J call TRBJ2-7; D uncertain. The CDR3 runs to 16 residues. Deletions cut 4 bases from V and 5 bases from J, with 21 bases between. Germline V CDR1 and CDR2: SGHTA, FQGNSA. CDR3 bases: TGTGCCAGCAGCTCCTACGGCGCCCGCGGTCGGAACGAGCAGTACTTC. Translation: CASSSYGARGRNEQYF.

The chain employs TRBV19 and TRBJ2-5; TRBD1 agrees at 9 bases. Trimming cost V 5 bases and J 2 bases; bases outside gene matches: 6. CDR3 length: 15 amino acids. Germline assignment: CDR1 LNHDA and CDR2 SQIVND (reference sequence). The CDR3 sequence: CASSSQGAVQETQYF. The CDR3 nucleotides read TGTGCCAGTAGTTCACAGGGGGCCGTACAAGAGACCCAGTACTTC.

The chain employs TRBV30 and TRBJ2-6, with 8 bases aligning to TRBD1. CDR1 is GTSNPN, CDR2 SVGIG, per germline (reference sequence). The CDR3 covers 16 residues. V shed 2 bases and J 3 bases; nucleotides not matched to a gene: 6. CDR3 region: CAWSKDRVYGANVLTF. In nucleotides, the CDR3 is TGTGCCTGGAGTAAGGACAGGGTATATGGGGCCAACGTCCTGACTTTC.

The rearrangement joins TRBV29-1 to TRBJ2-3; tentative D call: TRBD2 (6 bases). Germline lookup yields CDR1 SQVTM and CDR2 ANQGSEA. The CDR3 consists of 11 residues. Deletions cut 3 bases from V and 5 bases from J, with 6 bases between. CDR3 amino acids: CSVDSGDTQYF. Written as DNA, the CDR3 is TGCAGCGTTGATAGCGGAGATACGCAGTATTTT.

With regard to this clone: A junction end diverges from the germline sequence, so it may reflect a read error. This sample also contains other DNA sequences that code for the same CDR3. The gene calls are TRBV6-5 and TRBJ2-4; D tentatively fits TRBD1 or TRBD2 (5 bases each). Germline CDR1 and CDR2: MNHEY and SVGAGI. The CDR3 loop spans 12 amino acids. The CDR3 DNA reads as TGTGCCAGCAAGAAGGTGAAGGGACCGAATTTCTTC. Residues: CASKKVKGPNFF.

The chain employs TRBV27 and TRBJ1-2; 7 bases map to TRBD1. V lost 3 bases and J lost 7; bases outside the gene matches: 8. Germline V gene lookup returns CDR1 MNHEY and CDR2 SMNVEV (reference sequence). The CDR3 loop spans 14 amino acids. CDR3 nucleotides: TGTGCCAGCAGTTTCACAGGGGATAGGTCTGGCTACACCTTC. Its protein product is CASSFTGDRSGYTF.

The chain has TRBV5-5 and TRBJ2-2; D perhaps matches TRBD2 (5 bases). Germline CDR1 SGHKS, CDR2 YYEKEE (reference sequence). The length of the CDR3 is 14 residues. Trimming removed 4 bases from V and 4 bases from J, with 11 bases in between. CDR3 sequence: CASSTTGTTGELFF. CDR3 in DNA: TGTGCCAGCAGCACCACGGGAACCACCGGGGAGCTGTTTTTT.

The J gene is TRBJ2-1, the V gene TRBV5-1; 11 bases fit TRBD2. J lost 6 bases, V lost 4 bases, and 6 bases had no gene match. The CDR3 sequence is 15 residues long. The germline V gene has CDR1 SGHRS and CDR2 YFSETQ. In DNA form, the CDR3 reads TGCGCCAGCAGCAAAACTAGCGGGAGATTCAATGAGCAGTTCTTC. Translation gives CASSKTSGRFNEQFF.

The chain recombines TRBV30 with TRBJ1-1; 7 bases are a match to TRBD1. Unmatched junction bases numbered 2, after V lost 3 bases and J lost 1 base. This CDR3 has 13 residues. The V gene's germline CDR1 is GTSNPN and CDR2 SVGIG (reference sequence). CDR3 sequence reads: CAWSGQENTEAFF. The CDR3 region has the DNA TGTGCCTGGAGCGGACAGGAGAACACTGAAGCTTTCTTT.

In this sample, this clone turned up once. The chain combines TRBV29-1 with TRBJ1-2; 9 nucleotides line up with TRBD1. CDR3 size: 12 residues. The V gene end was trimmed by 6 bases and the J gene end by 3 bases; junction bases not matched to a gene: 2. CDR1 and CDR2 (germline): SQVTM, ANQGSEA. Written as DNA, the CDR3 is TGCAGCGTCGGGACAGGGCACTATGGCTACACCTTC. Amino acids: CSVGTGHYGYTF.

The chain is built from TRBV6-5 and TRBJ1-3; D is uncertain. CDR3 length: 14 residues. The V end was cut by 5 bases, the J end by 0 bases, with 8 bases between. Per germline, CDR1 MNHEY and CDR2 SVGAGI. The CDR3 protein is CASSPMSSGNTIYF. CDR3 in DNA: TGTGCCAGCAGTCCCATGAGCTCTGGAAACACCATATATTTT.

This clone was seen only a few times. The CDR3 reads CASSYRNEQYF. The CDR3 DNA reads TGTGCCAGCAGCTATAGAAACGAGCAGTACTTC. The chain recombines TRBV14 with TRBJ2-7; D unresolved. The V end lost 5 bases, the J end lost 5 bases, and 7 bases lay between the germline ends. CDR1 is SGHDN, CDR2 FVKESK, per germline. This CDR3 is 11 amino acids long.

The CDR3: CASSDTSTGQGYTF. Here the CDR3 DNA reads TGTGCCAGCAGCGATACGAGTACAGGGCAAGGCTACACCTTC. The chain combines TRBV6-6 with TRBJ1-2; D perhaps matches TRBD1 (6 bases). The CDR3 is made up of 14 amino acids. The V gene lost 6 bases and the J gene lost 8 bases, with 19 bases spanning the gap. Per the germline V gene, CDR1 is MNHNY and CDR2 is SVGAGI (reference sequence).

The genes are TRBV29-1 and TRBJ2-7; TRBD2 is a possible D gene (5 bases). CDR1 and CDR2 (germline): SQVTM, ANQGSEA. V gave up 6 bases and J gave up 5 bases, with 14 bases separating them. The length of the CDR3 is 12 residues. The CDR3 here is CSVVRGPDEQYF. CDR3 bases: TGCAGCGTCGTCCGGGGTCCCGACGAGCAGTACTTC.

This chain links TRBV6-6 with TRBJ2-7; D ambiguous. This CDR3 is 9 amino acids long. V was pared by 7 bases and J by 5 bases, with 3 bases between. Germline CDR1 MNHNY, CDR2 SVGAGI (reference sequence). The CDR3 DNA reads TGTGCCAGCACTCACGAGCAGTACTTC. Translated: CASTHEQYF.

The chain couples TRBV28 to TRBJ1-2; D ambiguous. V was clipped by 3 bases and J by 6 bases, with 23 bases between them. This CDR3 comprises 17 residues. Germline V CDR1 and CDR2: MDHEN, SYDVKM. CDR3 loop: CASSLGRLSVLLNGYTF. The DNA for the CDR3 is TGTGCCAGCAGTTTGGGAAGACTGTCGGTACTCTTGAATGGCTACACCTTC.

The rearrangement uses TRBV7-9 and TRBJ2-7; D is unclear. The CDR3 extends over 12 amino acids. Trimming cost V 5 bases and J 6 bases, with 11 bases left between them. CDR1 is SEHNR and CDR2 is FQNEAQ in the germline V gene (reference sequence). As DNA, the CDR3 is TGTGCCAGCAGCATCACACCGGGCGAGCAGTACTTC. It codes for CASSITPGEQYF.

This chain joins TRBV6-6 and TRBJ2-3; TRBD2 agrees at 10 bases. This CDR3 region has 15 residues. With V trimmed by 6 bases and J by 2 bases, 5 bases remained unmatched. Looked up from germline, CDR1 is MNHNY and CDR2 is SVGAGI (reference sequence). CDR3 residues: CASSRGTSVTDTQYF. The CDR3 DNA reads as TGTGCCAGCAGCCGCGGGACTAGCGTCACAGATACGCAGTATTTT.

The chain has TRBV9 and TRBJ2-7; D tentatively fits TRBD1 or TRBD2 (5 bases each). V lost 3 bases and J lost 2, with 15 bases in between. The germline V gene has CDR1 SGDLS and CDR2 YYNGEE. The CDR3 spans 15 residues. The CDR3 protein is CASSATGTRTYEQYF. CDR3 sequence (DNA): TGTGCCAGCAGCGCTACCGGGACCAGAACCTACGAGCAGTACTTC.

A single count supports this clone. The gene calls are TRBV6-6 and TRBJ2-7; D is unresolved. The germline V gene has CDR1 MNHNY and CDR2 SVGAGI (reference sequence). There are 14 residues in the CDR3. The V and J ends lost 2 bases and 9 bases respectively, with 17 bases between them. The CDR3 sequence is CASSYGSGRGWQYF. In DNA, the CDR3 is TGTGCCAGCAGTTACGGGTCGGGCCGCGGATGGCAGTACTTC.

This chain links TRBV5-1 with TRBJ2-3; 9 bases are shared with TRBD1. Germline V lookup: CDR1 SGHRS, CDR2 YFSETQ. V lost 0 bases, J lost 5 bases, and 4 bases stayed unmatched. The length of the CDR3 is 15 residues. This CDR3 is CASSLDRGLGDTQYF. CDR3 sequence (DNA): TGCGCCAGCAGCTTGGACAGGGGGCTTGGAGATACGCAGTATTTT.

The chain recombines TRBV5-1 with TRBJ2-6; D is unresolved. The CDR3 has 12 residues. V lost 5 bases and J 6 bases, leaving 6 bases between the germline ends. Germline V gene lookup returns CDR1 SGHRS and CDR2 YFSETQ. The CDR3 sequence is CASRHEANVLTF. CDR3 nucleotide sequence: TGCGCCAGCAGACACGAGGCCAACGTCCTGACTTTC.